This T cell receptor (beta chain) was obtained from a study of response to subunit inactivated influenza vaccine. General study findings and limits: Each seasonal flu vaccination may recruit only limited new T cells, authors suggested.

Trimming pared 4 bases from V and 1 base from J, leaving 10 bases between. From germline, CDR1 is SGHRS and CDR2 YFSETQ. The CDR3 covers 14 residues. MiXCR, applied by TCRdb to the RT-PCR reads, yields one record per CDR3 protein. The data hold 800,000 to 1,000,000 distinct CDR3 sequences, with approximately 21% observed a single time. With regard to this clonotype: Its specificity is not known.

This clonotype was sampled from a middle-aged man who received an inactivated influenza vaccine. The sample consisted of PBMCs from blood, taken roughly 5 days after vaccination. This sequence joins TRBV5-1 and TRBJ2-3; perhaps TRBD1 as D (6 bases). CDR3 amino acids: CASSTRGRTDTQYF. CDR3 bases: TGCGCCAGCAGCACCAGGGGTCGCACAGATACGCAGTATTTT.